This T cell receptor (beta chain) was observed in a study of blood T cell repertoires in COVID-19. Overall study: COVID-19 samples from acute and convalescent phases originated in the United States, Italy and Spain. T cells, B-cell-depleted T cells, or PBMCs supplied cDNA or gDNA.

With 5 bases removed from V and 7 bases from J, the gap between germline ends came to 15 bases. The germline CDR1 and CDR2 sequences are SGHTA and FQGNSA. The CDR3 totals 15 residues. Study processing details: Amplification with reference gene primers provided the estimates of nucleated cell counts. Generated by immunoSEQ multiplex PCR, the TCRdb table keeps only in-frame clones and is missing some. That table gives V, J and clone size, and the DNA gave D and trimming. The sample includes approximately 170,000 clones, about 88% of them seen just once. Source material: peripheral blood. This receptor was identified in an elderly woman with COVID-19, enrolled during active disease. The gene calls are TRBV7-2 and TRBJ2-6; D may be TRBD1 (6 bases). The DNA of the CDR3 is TGTGCCAGCAGCCCCCGGGACACGGCAGCCAACGTCCTGACTTTC. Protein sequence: CASSPRDTAANVLTF.